The TCR beta chain under discussion was sequenced for a study of cytomegalovirus exposure and HLA in healthy donors. Looked up from germline, CDR1 is LNHDA and CDR2 is SQIVND (reference sequence). The germline V and J ends were trimmed by 10 bases and 3 bases, with 9 bases remaining between them. This CDR3 spans 11 amino acids. Libraries were prepared by immunoSEQ multiplex PCR; TCRdb keeps only in-frame clonotypes and omits some of them. The data show over 150,000 clones, around nine tenths seen once. This clonotype was obtained from a woman aged 18-35 years in good health and CMV-seropositive. Sequencing was done on a sample of PBMCs. The V call is TRBV19, the J call TRBJ2-5; D might be TRBD2 (5 bases). CDR3 protein: CATRTEETQYF. DNA for the CDR3: TGTGCCACCAGGACTGAAGAGACCCAGTACTTC.